This T cell receptor (beta chain) was profiled in a study of cytomegalovirus exposure and HLA in healthy donors. Overall study results and limits: Analyzed later, most CMV-associated TCR beta chains appeared HLA-restricted. Both high specificity and high sensitivity reportedly marked the classifier's diagnosis of cytomegalovirus status. Overall, about 160 TCR beta chains were annotated as cytomegalovirus-associated.

The V segment lost 1 base and the J segment 6 bases; nucleotides outside the gene matches: 8. This CDR3 region has 16 residues. Germline CDR1 and CDR2: SGHTA and FQGTGA. This PCR relied on a set of 60 Vbeta primers and 13 Jbeta primers. Clones were sequenced by immunoSEQ multiplex PCR, and TCRdb holds only the in-frame ones, with some missing. The profile shows around 90,000 clones, less than 70% of them singletons. As regards this clone: The antigen is unknown.

Sequencing was performed on PBMCs. The clonotype originates from a human donor in good health. The V and J genes are TRBV7-3 and TRBJ2-2; TRBD2 matches 7 bases. CDR3 amino acids: CASSLIGLGVAGELFF. As DNA, the CDR3 is TGTGCCAGCAGCTTAATAGGACTAGGAGTTGCCGGGGAGCTGTTTTTT.